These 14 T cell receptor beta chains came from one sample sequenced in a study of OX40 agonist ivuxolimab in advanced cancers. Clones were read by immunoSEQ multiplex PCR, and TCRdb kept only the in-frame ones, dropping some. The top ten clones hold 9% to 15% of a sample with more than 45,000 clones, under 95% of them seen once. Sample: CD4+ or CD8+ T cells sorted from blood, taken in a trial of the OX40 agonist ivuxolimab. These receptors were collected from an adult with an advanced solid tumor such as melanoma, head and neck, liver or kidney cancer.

The CDR3 region is CASSPPQGIGETQYF. CDR3 nucleotide sequence: TGTGCCAGCAGCCCCCCCCAGGGGATTGGGGAGACCCAGTACTTC. The chain couples TRBV2 to TRBJ2-5; weak D call: TRBD1 (6 bases). The CDR3 has 15 amino acids. Germline lookup yields CDR1 SNHLY and CDR2 FYNNEI. Trimming left V 6 bases short and J 5 bases short, with 19 bases between.

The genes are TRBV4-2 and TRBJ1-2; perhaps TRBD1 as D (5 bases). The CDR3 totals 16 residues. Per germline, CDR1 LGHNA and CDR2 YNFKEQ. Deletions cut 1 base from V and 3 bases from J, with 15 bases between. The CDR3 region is CASSQAGSREDYGYTF. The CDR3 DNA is TGTGCCAGCAGCCAAGCTGGATCCAGGGAGGACTATGGCTACACCTTC.

As DNA, the CDR3 is TGCGCCAGCAGCCAAGATTCCTTTCCGGGCTACACCTTC. Its translation is CASSQDSFPGYTF. The chain couples TRBV4-1 to TRBJ1-2; no clear D. The V end was cut by 0 bases, the J end by 8 bases, with 10 bases between. This CDR3 is built from 13 residues. Germline V gene data show CDR1 as MGHRA and CDR2 as YSYEKL.

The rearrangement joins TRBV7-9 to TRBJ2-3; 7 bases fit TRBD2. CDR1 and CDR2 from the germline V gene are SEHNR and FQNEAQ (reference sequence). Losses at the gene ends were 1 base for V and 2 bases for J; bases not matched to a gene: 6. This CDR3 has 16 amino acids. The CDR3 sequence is CASSLGGRVSTDTQYF. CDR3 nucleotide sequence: TGTGCCAGCAGCTTAGGGGGGAGGGTCTCCACAGATACGCAGTATTTT.

The CDR3, as DNA: TGTGCCAGCAGTTACTCGCCCCTGATAGCAGATACGCAGTATTTT. Its protein is CASSYSPLIADTQYF. This chain joins TRBV6-5 and TRBJ2-3; no firm D call. The CDR3 loop spans 15 amino acids. The germline V and J ends were trimmed by 0 bases and 4 bases, with 11 bases remaining between them. In germline, CDR1 is MNHEY, CDR2 SVGAGI.

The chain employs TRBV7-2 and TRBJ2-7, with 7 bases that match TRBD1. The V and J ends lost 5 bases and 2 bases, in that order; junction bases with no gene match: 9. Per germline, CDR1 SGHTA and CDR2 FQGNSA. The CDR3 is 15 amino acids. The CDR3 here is CASSSPWDRAYEQYF. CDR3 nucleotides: TGTGCCAGCAGCAGCCCCTGGGACAGAGCCTACGAGCAGTACTTC.

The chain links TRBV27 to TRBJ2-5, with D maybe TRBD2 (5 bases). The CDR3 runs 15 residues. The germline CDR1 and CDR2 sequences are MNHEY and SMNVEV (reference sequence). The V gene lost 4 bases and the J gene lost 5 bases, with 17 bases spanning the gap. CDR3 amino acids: CASSSGFVDSETQYF. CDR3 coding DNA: TGTGCCAGCAGTTCGGGGTTCGTTGATTCGGAGACCCAGTACTTC.

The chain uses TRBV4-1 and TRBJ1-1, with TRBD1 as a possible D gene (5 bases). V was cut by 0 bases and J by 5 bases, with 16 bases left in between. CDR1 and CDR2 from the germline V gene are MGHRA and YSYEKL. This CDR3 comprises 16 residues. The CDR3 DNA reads TGCGCCAGCAGCCAAGAAGGATGGGGCCCAGGGACTGAAGCTTTCTTT. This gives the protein CASSQEGWGPGTEAFF.

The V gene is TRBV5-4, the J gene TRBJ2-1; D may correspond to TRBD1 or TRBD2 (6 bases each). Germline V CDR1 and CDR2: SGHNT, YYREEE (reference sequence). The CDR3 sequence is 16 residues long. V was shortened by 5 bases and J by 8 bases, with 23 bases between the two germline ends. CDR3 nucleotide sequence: TGTGCCAGCAGTCTGTGGGGGGCGGGGCCCAGGGATGAGCAGTTCTTC. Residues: CASSLWGAGPRDEQFF.

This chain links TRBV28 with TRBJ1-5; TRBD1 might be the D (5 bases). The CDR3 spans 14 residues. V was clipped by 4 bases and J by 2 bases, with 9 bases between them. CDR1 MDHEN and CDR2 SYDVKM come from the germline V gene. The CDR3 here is CASSSREGNQPQHF. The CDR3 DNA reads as TGTGCCAGCAGTTCCAGGGAGGGCAATCAGCCCCAGCATTTT.

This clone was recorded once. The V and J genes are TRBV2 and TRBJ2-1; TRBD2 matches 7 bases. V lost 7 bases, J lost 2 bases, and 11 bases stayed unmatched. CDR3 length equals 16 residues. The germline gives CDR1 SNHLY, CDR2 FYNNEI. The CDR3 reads CASKPRGDYTYNEQFF. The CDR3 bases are TGTGCCAGCAAACCCCGGGGGGACTACACCTACAATGAGCAGTTCTTC.

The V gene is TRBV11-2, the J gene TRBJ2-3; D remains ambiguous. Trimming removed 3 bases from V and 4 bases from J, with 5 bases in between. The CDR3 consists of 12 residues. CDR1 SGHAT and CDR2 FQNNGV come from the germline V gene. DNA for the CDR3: TGTGCCAGCAGCTTGTCGGCAGATACGCAGTATTTT. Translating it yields CASSLSADTQYF. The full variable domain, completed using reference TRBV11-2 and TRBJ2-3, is EAGVAQSPRYKIIEKRQSVAFWCNPISGHATLYWYQQILGQGPKLLIQFQNNGVVDDSQLPKDRFSAERLKGVDSTLKIQPAKLEDSAVYLCASSLSADTQYFGPGTRLTVL.

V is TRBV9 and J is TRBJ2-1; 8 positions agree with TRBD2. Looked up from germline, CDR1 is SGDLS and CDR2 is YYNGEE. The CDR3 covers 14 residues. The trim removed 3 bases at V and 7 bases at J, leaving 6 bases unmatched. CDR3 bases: TGTGCCAGCAGCGCTGGGACTAGTAAGAATGAGCAGTTCTTC. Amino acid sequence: CASSAGTSKNEQFF.

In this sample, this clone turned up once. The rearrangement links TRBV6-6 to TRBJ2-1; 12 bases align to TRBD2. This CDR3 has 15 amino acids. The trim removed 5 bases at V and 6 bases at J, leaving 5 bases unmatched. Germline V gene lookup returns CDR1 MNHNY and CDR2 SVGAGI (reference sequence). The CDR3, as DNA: TGTGCCAGCAGTATACTAGCGGGAGGTAGCAATGAGCAGTTCTTC. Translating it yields CASSILAGGSNEQFF.